This TCR beta chain was sequenced during a study of blood T cells in healthy people across ages. The wider study: Template switching caught about one barcoded beta molecule for each two T cells.

This CDR3 spans 15 amino acids. Germline values: CDR1 MGHRA, CDR2 YSYEKL. Trimming removed 0 bases from V and 6 bases from J, with 11 bases in between. Donation came from healthy Caucasian individuals in Russia who were aged roughly 6 to 95. Approximately 10 milliliters was the volume of peripheral blood drawn from each donor. A second PCR of about 7 to 12 cycles used a sample-barcoded 5' primer and a J-beta primer mix. Every cDNA was tagged by a template-switch adaptor with 12 random nucleotides. TCRdb processed the 5' RACE reads anew with MiXCR; each CDR3 protein has one entry. Of some 1.6 million distinct CDR3 sequences in the sample, about 32% were seen once.

Source material: blood. This clonotype originated in a woman aged 25 to 39 in good health. The chain combines TRBV4-1 with TRBJ2-2; possibly TRBD1 for D (5 bases). The CDR3 DNA sequence: TGCGCCAGCAGCCAAGAGTCAGGGCCGGCCGGGGAGCTGTTTTTT. Translated: CASSQESGPAGELFF.